This is a list of T cell receptor beta chains from one sample in a study of T cell responses to AZD1222 COVID-19 vaccine. The method was immunoSEQ multiplex PCR; TCRdb's version includes in-frame clones alone and lacks a portion of them. The sample holds some 80,000 clones, roughly 88% seen once. The input for sequencing was peripheral blood, taken on day 0 of MenACWY control vaccination. Receptors originate from an adult in good health. Each CDR3 is given without its conserved first and last residue. Fields, in order: J gene, V gene, CDR3 protein.

>TRBJ1-2|TRBV3-1/TRBV3-2
ASSYTGIGYT
>TRBJ1-4|TRBV5-6
ASSLRANEKLF
>TRBJ2-2|TRBV30
AWRVRRSGVAANTGELF
>TRBJ2-5|TRBV7-2
ASSLSGGASRKTQY
>TRBJ1-2|TRBV9
ASSGPGPAGYT
>TRBJ2-1|TRBV20-1
SARAYHEQF
>TRBJ1-6|TRBV3-1/TRBV3-2
ASSPGLSRSPLH
>TRBJ1-6|TRBV4-3
ASSQRQGDSPLH
>TRBJ2-2|TRBV7-2
ASSPSSYNTGELF
>TRBJ1-5|TRBV19
ASRTGTSNQPQH
>TRBJ1-4|TRBV5-1
ASSVGLLFSSSNGTEKLF
>TRBJ2-7|TRBV18
ASSPRASPGTGVRGEQY
>TRBJ1-6|TRBV2
ASRGQGQHSPLH
>TRBJ1-5|TRBV30
AWSLTADNQPQH
>TRBJ1-2|TRBV20-1
SASRGGDYGYT
>TRBJ1-5|TRBV30
AWSVVGKRQPQH
>TRBJ2-3|TRBV5-1
ASSFRGSEDTQY
>TRBJ2-3|TRBV6-5
ASRDPGGTQY
>TRBJ2-5|TRBV7-2
ASSLTGPSGETQY
>TRBJ2-2|TRBV7-3
ATSDKNTGELF
>TRBJ2-5|TRBV29-1
SVAQETQY
>TRBJ2-5|TRBV13
ASSLPGGGETQY
>TRBJ2-7|TRBV28
AGGTASSYEQY
>TRBJ1-2|TRBV11-1
ASSLGQGLNYGYT
>TRBJ2-5|TRBV4-3
ASSQDSLGETQY
>TRBJ2-7|TRBV11-2
ASSLSQITSEQY
>TRBJ2-5|TRBV30
AWSYTGTSRETQY
>TRBJ1-2|TRBV5-1
ASRSDRSYYGYT
>TRBJ1-1|TRBV9
ASSVTVNTEAF
>TRBJ2-1|TRBV5-4
ASRDGTAYNEQF
>TRBJ1-1|TRBV12-3/TRBV12-4
ASSELWGTEAF
>TRBJ2-7|TRBV3-1/TRBV3-2
ASSQGARLHEQY
>TRBJ1-4|TRBV2
ASSESQLNEKLF
>TRBJ2-7|TRBV6-5
ASSSRGFSYEQY
>TRBJ2-7|TRBV25-1
ARWVYSYEQY
>TRBJ2-3|TRBV6-4
ASSVGAMADTQY
>TRBJ1-2|TRBV7-9
ASSSRDREDYGYT
>TRBJ1-6|TRBV30
AWSLGTGSNSPLH
>TRBJ1-1|TRBV29-1
STRVGNTEAF
>TRBJ1-4|TRBV14
ASSQDRGGLGEKLF
>TRBJ1-1|TRBV6-2/TRBV6-3
ASSAQGSRGSEAF
>TRBJ1-4|TRBV7-8
ASSLSGLTATNEKLF
>TRBJ1-1|TRBV6-5
ASSPNEGVGAF
>TRBJ1-1|TRBV4-1
ASSPLPDLGVNTEAF
>TRBJ2-2|TRBV5-1
ASSAGTRGGGELF
>TRBJ1-2|TRBV7-3
ASSSTGTGAGGYT
>TRBJ2-7|TRBV18
ASSLPGTSGSSYEQY
>TRBJ1-3|TRBV23-1
ASSRQGQFSGNTIY
>TRBJ1-2|TRBV5-1
ASSLAAGFNYGYT
>TRBJ2-1|TRBV5-1
ASRQGTSGAHYNEQF
>TRBJ1-3|TRBV6-5
ASSRLPSSGNTIY
>TRBJ2-3|TRBV2
ASNPRVGRGGTDTQY
>TRBJ1-3|TRBV24-1
ATSDSGQGGNTIY
>TRBJ1-6|TRBV5-8
ASSLGGSSYNSPLH